What follows are 20 T cell receptor beta chains derived from one specimen sequenced in a study of blood T cell repertoires in COVID-19. TCRdb keeps only in-frame clones here, not all; method: immunoSEQ multiplex PCR. Of roughly 100,000 clones listed, 89% are singletons. Sequenced input: peripheral blood. Receptors originate from a woman aged 80 or older with active COVID-19.

The V gene is TRBV28, the J gene TRBJ2-2, with a weak D call TRBD2 (5 bases). CDR3 length equals 14 residues. The V gene lost 7 bases and the J gene lost 0 bases, with 9 bases spanning the gap. Germline CDR1 reads MDHEN; CDR2 reads SYDVKM. CDR3 sequence reads: CASIPGSNTGELFF. The CDR3 coding sequence is TGTGCCAGCATTCCGGGATCGAACACCGGGGAGCTGTTTTTT.

The chain has TRBV4-3 and TRBJ2-1, with unresolved D. CDR3 length: 14 amino acids. Trimming removed 0 bases at V and 4 bases at J, with 7 bases between. The germline V gene has CDR1 LGHNA and CDR2 YSLEER. For the CDR3, the DNA is TGCGCCAGCAGCCAAGATTACCGGTACAATGAGCAGTTCTTC. Translated: CASSQDYRYNEQFF.

The V and J genes are TRBV7-9 and TRBJ2-5, with D possibly TRBD2 on 6 matching bases. CDR1 is SEHNR and CDR2 is FQNEAQ in the germline V gene (reference sequence). V lost 3 bases and J lost 6, with 14 bases in between. The CDR3 extends over 14 amino acids. The CDR3 loop is CASSLGSGRKTQYF. In nucleotides, the CDR3 is TGTGCCAGCAGCTTGGGGTCGGGGAGGAAGACCCAGTACTTC.

The chain links TRBV28 to TRBJ2-3; 12 positions match TRBD2. Germline CDR1 MDHEN, CDR2 SYDVKM. The CDR3 spans 18 residues. The V gene end was trimmed by 6 bases and the J gene end by 2 bases; junction bases not matched to a gene: 12. CDR3 nucleotide sequence: TGTGCCAGCAGCCAGATAACTCTAGCGGGAGGGATCACAGATACGCAGTATTTT. Encoded protein: CASSQITLAGGITDTQYF. Based on the CDR3 plus reference TRBV28 and TRBJ2-3, the full variable domain is DVKVTQSSRYLVKRTGEKVFLECVQDMDHENMFWYRQDPGLGLRLIYFSYDVKMKEKGDIPEGYSVSREKKERFSLILESASTNQTSMYLCASSQITLAGGITDTQYFGPGTRLTVL.

The gene calls are TRBV11-2 and TRBJ2-7; TRBD2 agrees at 9 bases. The V and J ends lost 6 bases and 2 bases, in that order; junction bases with no gene match: 11. This CDR3 is 16 amino acids long. The germline V gene encodes CDR1 SGHAT and CDR2 FQNNGV. The CDR3 here is CASRRSGREGTYEQYF. The CDR3 DNA reads as TGTGCCAGCAGACGATCGGGGCGGGAGGGGACCTACGAGCAGTACTTC.

As regards this clone: The same CDR3 is also encoded by other DNA sequences in this sample. This chain uses TRBV7-2 with TRBJ2-7; 7 nucleotides line up with TRBD1. Germline V gives CDR1 SGHTA, CDR2 FQGNSA. With V trimmed by 5 bases and J by 2 bases, 6 bases remained unmatched. The CDR3 loop spans 14 amino acids. The CDR3 region has the DNA TGTGCCAGCAGCCAAAGACAGGGCCCCTACGAGCAGTACTTC. Translating gives CASSQRQGPYEQYF.

J is TRBJ1-2 and V is TRBV18, with 7 bases that match TRBD1. Per germline, CDR1 KGHSH and CDR2 LQKENI. The V gene end was trimmed by 3 bases and the J gene end by 1 base; junction bases not matched to a gene: 2. The CDR3 totals 14 residues. CDR3 protein: CASSPRDSNYGYTF. CDR3 in DNA: TGTGCCAGCTCACCCCGGGACAGTAACTATGGCTACACCTTC.

This clone was seen a handful of times. The V gene is TRBV2, the J gene TRBJ2-7; D is possibly TRBD2 (6 bases). Germline loops: CDR1 SNHLY, CDR2 FYNNEI. The CDR3 is made up of 19 amino acids. V dropped 2 bases and J dropped 0 bases, with 23 bases sitting between them. CDR3 loop: CASSESGLERFTLSYEQYF. The CDR3 DNA reads TGTGCCAGCAGTGAATCGGGACTCGAGAGATTTACACTCTCCTACGAGCAGTACTTC.

This chain links TRBV2 with TRBJ2-3, with 7 bases aligning to TRBD2. The J segment lost 4 bases and the V segment lost 3 bases, leaving 7 bases of the junction unmatched. The CDR3 sequence is 15 residues long. CDR1 and CDR2 from the germline V gene are SNHLY and FYNNEI. CDR3 protein: CASSDGAGASDTQYF. CDR3 DNA: TGTGCCAGCAGTGACGGGGCGGGAGCATCAGATACGCAGTATTTT.

The chain uses TRBV7-6 and TRBJ2-7; 10 nucleotides match TRBD1. The germline V gene has CDR1 SGHVS and CDR2 FNYEAQ. The CDR3 spans 15 residues. Germline trimming cut 5 bases from V and 3 bases from J; bases unmatched to any gene: 7. CDR3: CASSPRQGAVYEQYF. The CDR3 DNA follows: TGTGCCAGCAGCCCAAGACAGGGGGCCGTCTACGAGCAGTACTTC.

J is TRBJ2-3 and V is TRBV15; 10 positions match TRBD2. Trimming cost V 0 bases and J 6 bases; bases outside gene matches: 9. Germline CDR1 is LNHNV and CDR2 is YYDKDF (reference sequence). This CDR3 is built from 17 residues. In DNA form, the CDR3 reads TGTGCCACCAGCAGAGAAGTGGCTAGCGGGAGCCTGGATACGCAGTATTTT. The encoded protein is CATSREVASGSLDTQYF.

The chain recombines TRBV6-6 with TRBJ2-7; no firm D call. This CDR3 is built from 16 residues. Trimming stripped 6 bases from V and 4 bases from J, with 22 bases between. Looked up from germline, CDR1 is MNHNY and CDR2 is SVGAGI (reference sequence). The CDR3 region has the DNA TGTGCCAGCAGCCTACGATCTTCCTCTCTTGGTTACGAGCAGTACTTC. The encoded protein is CASSLRSSSLGYEQYF.

The gene calls are TRBV6-5 and TRBJ2-1; 8 bases are a match to TRBD2. V lost 6 bases and J lost 4; bases outside the gene matches: 8. CDR1 and CDR2 (germline): MNHEY, SVGAGI. This CDR3 has 15 residues. The CDR3 region is CASRLMIAGYNEQFF. The CDR3 coding sequence is TGTGCCAGCAGGCTGATGATAGCGGGGTACAATGAGCAGTTCTTC.

This clone has only one observation. V usage is TRBV29-1 and J usage is TRBJ2-7; a weak D match, TRBD1 (6 bases). CDR1 is SQVTM and CDR2 is ANQGSEA in the germline V gene. There are 12 residues in the CDR3. The V end lost 6 bases, the J end lost 0 bases, and 9 bases lay between the germline ends. CDR3 sequence (DNA): TGCAGCGTCAAGGGGGACTCCTACGAGCAGTACTTC. It codes for CSVKGDSYEQYF.

The chain combines TRBV28 with TRBJ2-1; TRBD2 matches at 10 bases. The CDR3 has 18 residues. V shed 5 bases and J 7 bases; nucleotides not matched to a gene: 17. Germline CDR1 is MDHEN and CDR2 is SYDVKM. The CDR3 region is CASSPPGRASGSRNEQFF. The CDR3 DNA is TGTGCCAGCAGTCCTCCCGGCCGGGCTAGCGGGAGTAGGAATGAGCAGTTCTTC.

This chain uses TRBV7-3 with TRBJ2-3; weak D call: TRBD1 (6 bases). Germline CDR1 SGHTA, CDR2 FQGTGA. V lost 1 base and J lost 2, with 7 bases in between. The CDR3 totals 14 residues. CDR3 coding DNA: TGTGCCAGCAGCTTAAGGGGGCCCACAGATACGCAGTATTTT. Amino acid sequence: CASSLRGPTDTQYF.

This chain uses TRBV2 with TRBJ2-1; possible D gene TRBD2, 5 bases. This CDR3 contains 15 residues. Per germline, CDR1 SNHLY and CDR2 FYNNEI. V was pared by 6 bases and J by 5 bases, with 17 bases between. CDR3 coding DNA: TGTGCCAGCAGAAGCCAAGTAAGCGGAAACAATGAGCAGTTCTTC. It is translated as CASRSQVSGNNEQFF. The full variable domain, completed using reference TRBV2 and TRBJ2-1, is EPEVTQTPSHQVTQMGQEVILRCVPISNHLYFYWYRQILGQKVEFLVSFYNNEISEKSEIFDDQFSVERPDGSNFTLKIRSTKLEDSAMYFCASRSQVSGNNEQFFGPGTRLTVL.

This rearrangement joins TRBV5-6 to TRBJ2-2; 10 positions agree with TRBD1. This CDR3 contains 17 residues. Per the germline V gene, CDR1 is SGHDT and CDR2 is YYEEEE. Trimming at V came to 0 bases and at J to 5 bases, leaving 7 bases not matched to a gene. The CDR3 bases are TGTGCCAGCAGCTTGGGACAGGGGGCTGGACGGACCGGGGAGCTGTTTTTT. Protein sequence: CASSLGQGAGRTGELFF.

This clone was counted once. This sequence joins TRBV24-1 and TRBJ2-2, with a weak D call TRBD2 (5 bases). The CDR3 runs to 16 residues. V lost 0 bases and J 0 bases, leaving 7 bases between the germline ends. Germline V gene sequence: CDR1 KGHDR, CDR2 SFDVKD. The CDR3 region is CATSDLRGTNTGELFF. For the CDR3, the DNA is TGTGCCACCAGTGATTTGCGGGGTACGAACACCGGGGAGCTGTTTTTT.

This sequence joins TRBV28 and TRBJ1-2; D perhaps matches TRBD1 (6 bases). The CDR3 contains 14 residues. Trimming shortened V by 5 bases and J by 5 bases, and 15 bases separated the two germline ends. Germline lookup yields CDR1 MDHEN and CDR2 SYDVKM. This CDR3 is CASSVGAVWYGYTF. CDR3 in DNA: TGTGCCAGCAGTGTGGGGGCAGTGTGGTATGGCTACACCTTC.